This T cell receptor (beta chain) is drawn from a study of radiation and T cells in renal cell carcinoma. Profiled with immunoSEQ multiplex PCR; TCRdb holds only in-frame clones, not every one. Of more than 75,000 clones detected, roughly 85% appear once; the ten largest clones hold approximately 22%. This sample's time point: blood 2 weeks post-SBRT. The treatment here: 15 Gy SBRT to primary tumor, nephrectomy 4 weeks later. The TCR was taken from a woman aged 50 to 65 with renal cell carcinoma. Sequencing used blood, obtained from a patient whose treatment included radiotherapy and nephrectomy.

CDR3 residues: CASSQTGNPQETQYF. CDR3 in DNA: TGTGCCAGCAGCCAGACAGGGAATCCACAAGAGACCCAGTACTTC. V and J are TRBV7-9 and TRBJ2-5; 7 nucleotides agree with TRBD1. The CDR3 extends over 15 amino acids. V shed 5 bases and J 2 bases; nucleotides not matched to a gene: 8. Looked up from germline, CDR1 is SEHNR and CDR2 is FQNEAQ (reference sequence).